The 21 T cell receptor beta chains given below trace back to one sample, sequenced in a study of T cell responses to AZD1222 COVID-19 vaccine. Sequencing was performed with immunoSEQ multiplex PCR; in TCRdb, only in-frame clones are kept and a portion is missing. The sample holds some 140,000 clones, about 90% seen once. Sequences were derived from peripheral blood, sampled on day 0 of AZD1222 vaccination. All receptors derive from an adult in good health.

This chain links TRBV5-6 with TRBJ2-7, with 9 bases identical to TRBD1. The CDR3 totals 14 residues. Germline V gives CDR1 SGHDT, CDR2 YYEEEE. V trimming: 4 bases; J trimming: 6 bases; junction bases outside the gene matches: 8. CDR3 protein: CASSPGGQGREQYF. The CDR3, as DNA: TGTGCCAGCAGCCCCGGGGGACAGGGTCGCGAGCAGTACTTC.

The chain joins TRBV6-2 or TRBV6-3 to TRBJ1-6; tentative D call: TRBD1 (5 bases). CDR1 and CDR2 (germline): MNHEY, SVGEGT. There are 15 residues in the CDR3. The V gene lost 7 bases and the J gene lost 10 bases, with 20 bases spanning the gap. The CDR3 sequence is CASTPDRDRRSPLHF. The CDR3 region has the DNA TGTGCCAGCACCCCCGACCGCGACAGAAGATCACCCCTCCACTTT.

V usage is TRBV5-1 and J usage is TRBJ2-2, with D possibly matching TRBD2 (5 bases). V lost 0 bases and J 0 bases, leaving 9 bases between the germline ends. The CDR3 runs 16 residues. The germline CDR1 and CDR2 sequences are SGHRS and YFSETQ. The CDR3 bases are TGCGCCAGCAGCTTGGCGGGGAGCTCGAACACCGGGGAGCTGTTTTTT. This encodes CASSLAGSSNTGELFF. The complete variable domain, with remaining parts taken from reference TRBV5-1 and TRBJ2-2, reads KAGVTQTPRYLIKTRGQQVTLSCSPISGHRSVSWYQQTPGQGLQFLFEYFSETQRNKGNFPGRFSGRQFSNSRSEMNVSTLELGDSALYLCASSLAGSSNTGELFFGEGSRLTVL.

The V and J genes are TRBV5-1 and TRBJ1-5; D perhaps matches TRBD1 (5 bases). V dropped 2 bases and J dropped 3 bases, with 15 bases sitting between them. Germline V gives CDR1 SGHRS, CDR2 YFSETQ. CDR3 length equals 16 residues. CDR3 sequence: CASSLGTDRNNQPQHF. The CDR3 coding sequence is TGCGCCAGCAGCTTAGGGACCGACCGCAACAATCAGCCCCAGCATTTT.

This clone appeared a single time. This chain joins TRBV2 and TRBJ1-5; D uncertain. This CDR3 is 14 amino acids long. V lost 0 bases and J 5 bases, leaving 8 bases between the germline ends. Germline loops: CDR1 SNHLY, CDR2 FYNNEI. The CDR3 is CASSEAALYQPQHF. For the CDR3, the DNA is TGTGCCAGCAGTGAAGCTGCGTTGTATCAGCCCCAGCATTTT. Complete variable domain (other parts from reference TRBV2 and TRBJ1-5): EPEVTQTPSHQVTQMGQEVILRCVPISNHLYFYWYRQILGQKVEFLVSFYNNEISEKSEIFDDQFSVERPDGSNFTLKIRSTKLEDSAMYFCASSEAALYQPQHFGDGTRLSIL.

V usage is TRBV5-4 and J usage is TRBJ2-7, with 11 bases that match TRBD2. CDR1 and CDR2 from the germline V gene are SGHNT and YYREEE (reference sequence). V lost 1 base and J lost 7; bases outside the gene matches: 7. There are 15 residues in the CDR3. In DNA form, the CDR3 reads TGTGCCAGCAGCTTGATTACTAGCGGGGGAGGTGAGCAGTACTTC. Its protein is CASSLITSGGGEQYF.

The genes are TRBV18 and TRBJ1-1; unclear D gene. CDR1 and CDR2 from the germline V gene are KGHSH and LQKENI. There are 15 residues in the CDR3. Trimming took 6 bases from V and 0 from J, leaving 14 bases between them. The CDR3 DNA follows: TGTGCCAGCTCTCCGAGGCAGTCCATGAACACTGAAGCTTTCTTT. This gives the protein CASSPRQSMNTEAFF.

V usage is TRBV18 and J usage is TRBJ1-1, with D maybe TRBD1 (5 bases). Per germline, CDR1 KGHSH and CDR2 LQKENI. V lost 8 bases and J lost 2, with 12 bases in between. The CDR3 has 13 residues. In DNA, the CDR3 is TGTGCCAGCCAAGGGCAGGGAAACACTGAAGCTTTCTTT. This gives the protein CASQGQGNTEAFF.

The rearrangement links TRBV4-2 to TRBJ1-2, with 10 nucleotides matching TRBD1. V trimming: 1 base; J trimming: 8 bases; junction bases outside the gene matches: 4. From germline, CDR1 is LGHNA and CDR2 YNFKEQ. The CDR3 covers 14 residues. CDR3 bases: TGTGCCAGCAGCCAAGCGTCGACAGGGGGCGGCTACACCTTC. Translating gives CASSQASTGGGYTF.

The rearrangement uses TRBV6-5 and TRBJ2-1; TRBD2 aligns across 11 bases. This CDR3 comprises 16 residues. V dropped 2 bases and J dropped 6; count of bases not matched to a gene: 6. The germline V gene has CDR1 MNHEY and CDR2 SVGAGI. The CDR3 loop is CASSYLGLAGGNEQFF. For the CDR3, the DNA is TGTGCCAGCAGTTACCTCGGGCTAGCGGGAGGCAATGAGCAGTTCTTC.

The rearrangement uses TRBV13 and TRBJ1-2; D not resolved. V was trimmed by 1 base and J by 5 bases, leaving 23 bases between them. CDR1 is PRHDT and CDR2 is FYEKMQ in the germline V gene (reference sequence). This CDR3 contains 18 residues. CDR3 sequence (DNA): TGTGCCAGCAGCTTAGAAGGGCAGACCGCCCGTGGGAGATATGGCTACACCTTC. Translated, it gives CASSLEGQTARGRYGYTF.

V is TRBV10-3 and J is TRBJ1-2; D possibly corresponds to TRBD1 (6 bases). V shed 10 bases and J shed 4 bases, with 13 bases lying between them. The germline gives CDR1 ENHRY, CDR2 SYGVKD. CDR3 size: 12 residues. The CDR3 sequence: CARYREGYGYTF. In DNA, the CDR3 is TGTGCCAGATACAGGGAGGGCTATGGCTACACCTTC.

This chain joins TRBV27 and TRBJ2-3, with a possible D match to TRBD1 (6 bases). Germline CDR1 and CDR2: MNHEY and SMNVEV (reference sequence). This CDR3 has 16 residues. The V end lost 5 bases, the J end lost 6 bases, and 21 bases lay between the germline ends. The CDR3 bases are TGTGCCAGCAGTCTGCGAGTCAGGGGTTTGTTGGATACGCAGTATTTT. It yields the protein CASSLRVRGLLDTQYF.

CDR3 loop: CASSLALQGTYEQYF. The CDR3 nucleotides read TGTGCCAGCAGCTTAGCTTTACAGGGCACCTACGAGCAGTACTTC. The gene calls are TRBV11-2 and TRBJ2-7, with D perhaps TRBD1 (6 bases). Germline V gene lookup returns CDR1 SGHAT and CDR2 FQNNGV. This CDR3 comprises 15 residues. V lost 1 base and J lost 2, with 12 bases in between.

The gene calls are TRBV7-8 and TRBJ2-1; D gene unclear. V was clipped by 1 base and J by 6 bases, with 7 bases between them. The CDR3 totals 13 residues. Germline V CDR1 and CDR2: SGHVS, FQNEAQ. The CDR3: CASSLGTGNEQFF. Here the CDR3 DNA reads TGTGCCAGCAGCTTAGGAACGGGCAATGAGCAGTTCTTC.

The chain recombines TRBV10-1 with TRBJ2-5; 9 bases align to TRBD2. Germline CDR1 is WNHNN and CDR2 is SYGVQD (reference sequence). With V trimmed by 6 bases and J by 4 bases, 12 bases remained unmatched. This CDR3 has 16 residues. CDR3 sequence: CASSASSGAEGETQYF. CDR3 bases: TGCGCCAGCAGCGCCTCTAGCGGGGCGGAGGGAGAGACCCAGTACTTC.

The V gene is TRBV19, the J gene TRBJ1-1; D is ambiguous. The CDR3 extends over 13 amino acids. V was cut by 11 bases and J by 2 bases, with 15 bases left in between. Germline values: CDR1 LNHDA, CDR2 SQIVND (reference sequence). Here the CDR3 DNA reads TGTGCCTCCCAAGGACGGATTAACACTGAAGCTTTCTTT. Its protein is CASQGRINTEAFF.

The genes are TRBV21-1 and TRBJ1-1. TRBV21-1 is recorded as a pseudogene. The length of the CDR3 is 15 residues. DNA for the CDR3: TGTGCCAGCAGCAAACGCGCTGAGGGTTGGGCTGAAGCTTTCTTT. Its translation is CASSKRAEGWAEAFF.

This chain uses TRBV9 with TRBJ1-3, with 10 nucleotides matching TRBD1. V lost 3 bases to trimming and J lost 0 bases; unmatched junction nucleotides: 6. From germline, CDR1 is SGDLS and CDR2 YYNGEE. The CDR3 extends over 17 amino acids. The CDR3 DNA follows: TGTGCCAGCAGCGCGACAGGGGGCCTGAGCTCTGGAAACACCATATATTTT. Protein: CASSATGGLSSGNTIYF.

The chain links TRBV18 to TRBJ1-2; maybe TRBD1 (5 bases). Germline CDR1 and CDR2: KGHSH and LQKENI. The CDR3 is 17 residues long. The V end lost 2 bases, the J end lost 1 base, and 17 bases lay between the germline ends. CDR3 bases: TGTGCCAGCTCACCAGGTGTTGGGACTTATGATAACTATGGCTACACCTTC. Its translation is CASSPGVGTYDNYGYTF.

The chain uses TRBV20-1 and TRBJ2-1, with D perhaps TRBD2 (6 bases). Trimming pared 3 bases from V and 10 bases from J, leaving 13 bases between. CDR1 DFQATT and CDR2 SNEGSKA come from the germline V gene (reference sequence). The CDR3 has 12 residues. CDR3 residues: CSASPSVLEQFF. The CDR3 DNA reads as TGCAGTGCTAGTCCTAGCGTTTTAGAGCAGTTCTTC.